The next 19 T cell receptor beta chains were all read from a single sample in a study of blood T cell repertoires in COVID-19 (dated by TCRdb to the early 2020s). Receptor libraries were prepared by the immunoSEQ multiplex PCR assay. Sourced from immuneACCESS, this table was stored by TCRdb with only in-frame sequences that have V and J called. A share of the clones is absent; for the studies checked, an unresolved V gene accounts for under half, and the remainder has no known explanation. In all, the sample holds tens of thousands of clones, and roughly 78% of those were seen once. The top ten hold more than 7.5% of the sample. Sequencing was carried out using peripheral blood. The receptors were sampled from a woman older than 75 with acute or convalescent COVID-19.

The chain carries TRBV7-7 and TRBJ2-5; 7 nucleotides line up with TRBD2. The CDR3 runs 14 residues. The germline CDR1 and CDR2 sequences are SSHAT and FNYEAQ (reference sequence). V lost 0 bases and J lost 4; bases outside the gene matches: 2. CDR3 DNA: TGTGCCAGCAGCTTAGCGGGGGGGGGAGAGACCCAGTACTTC. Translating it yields CASSLAGGGETQYF.

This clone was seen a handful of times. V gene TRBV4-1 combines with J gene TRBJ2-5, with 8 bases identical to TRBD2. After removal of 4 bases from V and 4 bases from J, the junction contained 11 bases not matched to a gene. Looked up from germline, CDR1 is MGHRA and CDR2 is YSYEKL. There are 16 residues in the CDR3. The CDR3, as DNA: TGCGCCAGCAGCCCTTTTCTTACTAGCGGTTTAGAGACCCAGTACTTC. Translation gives CASSPFLTSGLETQYF.

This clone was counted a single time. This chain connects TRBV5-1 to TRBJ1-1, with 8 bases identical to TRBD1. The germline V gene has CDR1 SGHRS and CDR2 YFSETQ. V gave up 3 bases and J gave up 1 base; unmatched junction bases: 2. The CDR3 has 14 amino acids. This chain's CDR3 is CASSSGQGNTEAFF. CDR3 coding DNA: TGCGCCAGCAGCTCCGGACAGGGGAACACTGAAGCTTTCTTT.

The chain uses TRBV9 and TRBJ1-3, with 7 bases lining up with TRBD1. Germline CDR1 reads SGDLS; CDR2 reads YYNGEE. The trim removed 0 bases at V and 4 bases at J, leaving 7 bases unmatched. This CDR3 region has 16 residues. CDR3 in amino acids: CASSVAAGTEGNTIYF. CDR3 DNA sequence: TGTGCCAGCAGCGTAGCGGCCGGGACAGAAGGAAACACCATATATTTT.

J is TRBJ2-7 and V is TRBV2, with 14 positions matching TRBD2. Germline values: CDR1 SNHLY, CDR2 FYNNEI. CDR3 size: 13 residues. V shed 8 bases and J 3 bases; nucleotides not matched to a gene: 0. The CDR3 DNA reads TGTGCCAGCGGACTAGCGGGAGGCTACGAGCAGTACTTC. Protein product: CASGLAGGYEQYF.

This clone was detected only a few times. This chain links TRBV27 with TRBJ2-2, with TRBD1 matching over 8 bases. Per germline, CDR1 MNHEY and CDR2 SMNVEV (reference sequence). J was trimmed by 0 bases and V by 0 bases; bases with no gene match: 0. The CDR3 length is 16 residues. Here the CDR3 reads CASSLSTGANTGELFF. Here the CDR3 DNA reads TGTGCCAGCAGTTTATCGACAGGGGCGAACACCGGGGAGCTGTTTTTT.

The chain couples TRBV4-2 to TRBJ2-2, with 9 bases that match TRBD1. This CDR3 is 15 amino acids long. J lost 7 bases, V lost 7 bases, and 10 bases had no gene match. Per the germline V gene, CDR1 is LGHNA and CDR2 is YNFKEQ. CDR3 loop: CASTSGTGTNGELFF. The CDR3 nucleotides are TGTGCCAGCACCTCCGGGACAGGGACCAACGGGGAGCTGTTTTTT.

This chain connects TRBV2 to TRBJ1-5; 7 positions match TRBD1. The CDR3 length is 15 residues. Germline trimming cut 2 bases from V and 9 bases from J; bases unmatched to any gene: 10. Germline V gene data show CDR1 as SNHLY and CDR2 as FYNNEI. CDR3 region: CASSERQGEKWPQHF. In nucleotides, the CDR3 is TGTGCCAGCAGTGAACGGCAGGGGGAGAAGTGGCCCCAGCATTTT.

CDR3 loop: CASSPERGANVLTF. The DNA for the CDR3 is TGCGCCAGCAGCCCCGAGAGGGGGGCCAACGTCCTGACTTTC. This rearrangement joins TRBV5-1 to TRBJ2-6; no firm D call. The CDR3 is 14 amino acids. Germline V gene sequence: CDR1 SGHRS, CDR2 YFSETQ. V shed 4 bases and J shed 4 bases, with 9 bases lying between them.

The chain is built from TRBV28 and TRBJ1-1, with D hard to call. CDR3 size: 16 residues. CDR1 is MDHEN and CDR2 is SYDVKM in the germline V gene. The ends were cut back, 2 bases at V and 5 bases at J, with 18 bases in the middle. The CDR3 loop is CASSLVPRAAGTEAFF. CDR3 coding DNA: TGTGCCAGCAGTTTAGTCCCGCGGGCTGCGGGTACTGAAGCTTTCTTT. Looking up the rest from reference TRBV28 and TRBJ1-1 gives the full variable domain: DVKVTQSSRYLVKRTGEKVFLECVQDMDHENMFWYRQDPGLGLRLIYFSYDVKMKEKGDIPEGYSVSREKKERFSLILESASTNQTSMYLCASSLVPRAAGTEAFFGQGTRLTVV.

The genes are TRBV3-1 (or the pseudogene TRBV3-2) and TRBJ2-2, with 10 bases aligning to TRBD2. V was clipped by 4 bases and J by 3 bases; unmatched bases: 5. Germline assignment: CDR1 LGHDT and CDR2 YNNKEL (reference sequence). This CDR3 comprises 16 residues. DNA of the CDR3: TGTGCCAGCAGCCCTGAGCTAGCGGGAGACACCGGGGAGCTGTTTTTT. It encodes CASSPELAGDTGELFF.

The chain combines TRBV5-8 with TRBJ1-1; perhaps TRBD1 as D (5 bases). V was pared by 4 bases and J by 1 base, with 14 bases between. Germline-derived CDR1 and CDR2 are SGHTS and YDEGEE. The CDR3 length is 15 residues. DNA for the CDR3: TGTGCCAGCAGCCGGTCAGGGTGGGGGAACACTGAAGCTTTCTTT. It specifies CASSRSGWGNTEAFF.

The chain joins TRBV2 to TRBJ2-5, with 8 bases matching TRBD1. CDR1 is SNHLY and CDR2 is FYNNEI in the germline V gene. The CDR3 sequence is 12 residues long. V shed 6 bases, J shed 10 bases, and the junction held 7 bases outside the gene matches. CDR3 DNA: TGTGCCAGCAGCCTAGACAGGGGCATCCAGTACTTC. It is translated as CASSLDRGIQYF.

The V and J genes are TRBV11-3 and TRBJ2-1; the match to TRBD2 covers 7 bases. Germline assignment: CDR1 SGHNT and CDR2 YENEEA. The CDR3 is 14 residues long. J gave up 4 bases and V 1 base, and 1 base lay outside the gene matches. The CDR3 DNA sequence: TGTGCCAGCAGCTTAGGGGAGGGGTACAATGAGCAGTTCTTC. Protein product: CASSLGEGYNEQFF.

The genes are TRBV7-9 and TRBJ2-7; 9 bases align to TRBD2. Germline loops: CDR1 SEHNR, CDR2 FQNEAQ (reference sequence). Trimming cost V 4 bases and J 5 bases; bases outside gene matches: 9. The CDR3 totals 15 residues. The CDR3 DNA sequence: TGTGCCAGCAGCTCGTTTTCTAGCGGGAACCACGAGCAGTACTTC. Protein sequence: CASSSFSSGNHEQYF.

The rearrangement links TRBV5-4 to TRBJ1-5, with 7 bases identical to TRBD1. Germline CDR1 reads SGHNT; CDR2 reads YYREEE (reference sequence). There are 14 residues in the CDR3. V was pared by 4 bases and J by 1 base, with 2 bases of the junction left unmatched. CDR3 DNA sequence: TGTGCCAGCAGCCTACAGGGGAGCAATCAGCCCCAGCATTTT. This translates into CASSLQGSNQPQHF.

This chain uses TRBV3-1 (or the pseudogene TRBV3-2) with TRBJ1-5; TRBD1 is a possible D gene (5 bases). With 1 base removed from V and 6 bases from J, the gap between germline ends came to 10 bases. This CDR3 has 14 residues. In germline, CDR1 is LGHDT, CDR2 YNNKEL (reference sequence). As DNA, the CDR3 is TGTGCCAGCAGCCAAGTGGGGGGGAGTCAGCCCCAGCATTTT. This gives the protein CASSQVGGSQPQHF.

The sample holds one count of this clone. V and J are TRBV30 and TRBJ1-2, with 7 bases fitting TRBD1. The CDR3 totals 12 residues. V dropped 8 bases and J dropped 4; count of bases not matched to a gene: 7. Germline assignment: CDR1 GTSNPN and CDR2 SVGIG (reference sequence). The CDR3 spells CARMTGIYGYTF. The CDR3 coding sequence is TGTGCCCGAATGACAGGGATCTATGGCTACACCTTC.

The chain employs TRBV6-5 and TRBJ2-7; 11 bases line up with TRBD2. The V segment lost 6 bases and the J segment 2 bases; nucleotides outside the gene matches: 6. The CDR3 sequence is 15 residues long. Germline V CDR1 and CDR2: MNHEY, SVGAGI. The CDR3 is CASRVASGRTYEQYF. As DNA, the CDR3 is TGTGCCAGCAGGGTCGCTAGCGGGAGGACCTACGAGCAGTACTTC.